This T cell receptor (beta chain) comes out of a study of cytomegalovirus exposure and HLA in healthy donors. Looking at the study overall: HLA-typed donors contributed some 85 million unique TCRs, which were held in an early data release.

The V end lost 0 bases, the J end lost 4 bases, and 18 bases lay between the germline ends. Germline V lookup: CDR1 SGDLS, CDR2 YYNGEE. The CDR3 totals 17 residues. PCR used 60 Vbeta primers and 13 Jbeta primers. Authors' methods: In a later analysis, of approximately 81 million unique beta chains, 9 million to 11 million appeared in at least two donors. Using immunoSEQ multiplex PCR, the repertoire was profiled, and TCRdb retains in-frame clones only, with some absent. That table furnishes V, J and clone size, whereas the DNA furnished D and trimming. The table lists about 150,000 clones, 60% to 85% of them singletons. This clone was seen just once.

Sequenced: PBMCs. The rearrangement joins TRBV9 to TRBJ2-3; perhaps TRBD2 as D (6 bases). The clonotype comes from a middle-aged man in good health and CMV-seropositive. The CDR3 DNA reads TGTGCCAGCAGCGTAGGGTCGAGCGGAGGGATTGCAGATACGCAGTATTTT. Its translation: CASSVGSSGGIADTQYF.